This T cell receptor (beta chain) was recorded in a study of blood T cell repertoires in COVID-19. The wider study: Sites across the United States, Italy and Spain contributed samples from acute and convalescent COVID-19. Sources were T cells, B-cell-depleted T cells, or PBMCs; the material itself was cDNA or gDNA.

CDR1 and CDR2 from the germline V gene are SGHDT and YYEEEE. The length of the CDR3 is 13 residues. V lost 3 bases to trimming and J lost 12 bases, with 18 bases between them. Authors' processing steps: Estimated nucleated cell counts came from reference gene primer amplification. TCRdb's copy holds only in-frame clones and misses some; the assay was immunoSEQ multiplex PCR. Clone size and V and J calls were adopted from that table, with D and trimming inferred from the DNA. The sample shows some 45,000 clones, about 88% of them seen only once. Sequenced: peripheral blood. The chain recombines TRBV5-6 with TRBJ1-2; possibly TRBD1 for D (6 bases). The sequence came from a human donor in a cohort sampled during active COVID-19. DNA of the CDR3: TGTGCCAGCAGCTCCCTGGACAGCATTAAGAACACCTTC. Protein sequence: CASSSLDSIKNTF. Together with reference TRBV5-6 and TRBJ1-2, the CDR3 gives the full variable domain: DAGVTQSPTHLIKTRGQQVTLRCSPKSGHDTVSWYQQALGQGPQFIFQYYEEEERQRGNFPDRFSGHQFPNYSSELNVNALLLGDSALYLCASSSLDSIKNTFGSGTRLTVV.